This is a list of T cell receptor beta chains from one sample in a study of cytomegalovirus exposure and HLA in healthy donors. This table comes from immunoSEQ multiplex PCR, and its TCRdb copy is limited to in-frame clones, with some not included. The table has some 110,000 clones, about 80% seen once. The sequencing input was PBMCs. The receptors were gathered from a man aged 35 to 55 in good health and CMV-seronegative. Each CDR3 is given with its conserved first and last residue. D genes are given only for firm matches. Size is omitted from some rows. Given values are once, few, many or a class for expanded clones.

abundance: -; d_gene: -; v_gene: TRBV6-6; j_gene: TRBJ2-1; CDR3aa: CASSYGSSDEQFF; CDR3nt: TGTGCCAGCAGTTATGGGAGTTCCGATGAGCAGTTCTTC
abundance: -; d_gene: -; v_gene: TRBV4-3; j_gene: TRBJ1-5; CDR3aa: CASSQDQGSNQPQHF; CDR3nt: TGCGCCAGCAGCCAGGATCAGGGCAGCAATCAGCCCCAGCATTTT
abundance: -; d_gene: TRBD1; v_gene: TRBV7-9; j_gene: TRBJ1-1; CDR3aa: CASSFYRGLMNTEAFF; CDR3nt: TGTGCCAGCAGCTTCTACAGGGGGCTAATGAACACTGAAGCTTTCTTT
abundance: -; d_gene: TRBD1; v_gene: TRBV19; j_gene: TRBJ1-2; CDR3aa: CASSTPGQGYGYTF; CDR3nt: TGTGCCAGTAGTACTCCGGGACAGGGTTACGGCTACACCTTC
abundance: -; d_gene: -; v_gene: TRBV5-6; j_gene: TRBJ1-1; CDR3aa: CASRSFGGSTEAFF; CDR3nt: TGTGCCAGCAGATCCTTTGGGGGGAGCACTGAAGCTTTCTTT
abundance: -; d_gene: -; v_gene: TRBV25-1; j_gene: TRBJ1-2; CDR3aa: CASSEFGGVGGYTF; CDR3nt: TGTGCCAGCAGTGAATTCGGCGGAGTTGGTGGCTACACCTTC
abundance: few; d_gene: -; v_gene: TRBV9; j_gene: TRBJ2-5; CDR3aa: CASSVDPGAETQYF; CDR3nt: TGTGCCAGCAGCGTAGATCCAGGCGCAGAGACCCAGTACTTC
abundance: -; d_gene: -; v_gene: TRBV10-3; j_gene: TRBJ1-2; CDR3aa: CAISVQTSYGYTF; CDR3nt: TGTGCCATCAGTGTACAGACTAGCTATGGCTACACCTTC
abundance: -; d_gene: TRBD1; v_gene: TRBV7-8; j_gene: TRBJ1-2; CDR3aa: CASSSTPESLDRENYGYTF; CDR3nt: TGTGCCAGCAGCTCCACCCCTGAATCTCTGGACAGGGAAAACTATGGCTACACCTTC
abundance: -; d_gene: -; v_gene: TRBV10-3; j_gene: TRBJ1-1; CDR3aa: CAIMSGVNTEAFF; CDR3nt: TGTGCCATCATGTCCGGGGTAAACACTGAAGCTTTCTTT
abundance: -; d_gene: -; v_gene: TRBV27; j_gene: TRBJ2-7; CDR3aa: CASRTRLQDEQYF; CDR3nt: TGTGCCAGCAGGACCAGGTTGCAGGACGAGCAGTACTTC
abundance: -; d_gene: TRBD2; v_gene: TRBV6-4; j_gene: TRBJ2-1; CDR3aa: CASSDRLADYNEQFF; CDR3nt: TGTGCCAGCAGTGACCGACTAGCGGACTACAATGAGCAGTTCTTC
abundance: -; d_gene: TRBD1; v_gene: TRBV11-2; j_gene: TRBJ2-7; CDR3aa: CASSSGQGLEQYF; CDR3nt: TGTGCCAGCAGCTCGGGACAGGGGCTCGAGCAGTACTTC
abundance: -; d_gene: TRBD2; v_gene: TRBV6-5; j_gene: TRBJ2-1; CDR3aa: CASSSTSGGSYNGQFF; CDR3nt: TGTGCCAGCAGTTCCACAAGCGGGGGCTCCTACAATGGGCAGTTCTTC
abundance: few; d_gene: -; v_gene: TRBV7-2; j_gene: TRBJ1-5; CDR3aa: CASSLDSGVKPQHF; CDR3nt: TGTGCCAGCAGCTTAGATTCAGGGGTGAAGCCCCAGCATTTT
abundance: -; d_gene: -; v_gene: TRBV29-1; j_gene: TRBJ1-5; CDR3aa: CSVETGNSDQPQHF; CDR3nt: TGCAGCGTTGAAACAGGGAATAGCGATCAGCCCCAGCATTTT
abundance: -; d_gene: -; v_gene: TRBV7-9; j_gene: TRBJ1-4; CDR3aa: CASSLDLPDEKLFF; CDR3nt: TGTGCCAGCAGCTTAGATCTCCCAGATGAAAAACTGTTTTTT
abundance: -; d_gene: -; v_gene: TRBV6-5; j_gene: TRBJ1-5; CDR3aa: CASDHRRKSTQHF; CDR3nt: TGTGCCAGCGATCATCGGAGGAAATCAACCCAGCATTTT
abundance: -; d_gene: -; v_gene: TRBV9; j_gene: TRBJ2-3; CDR3aa: CASSLRVSGVGTDTQYF; CDR3nt: TGTGCCAGCAGCCTAAGGGTCTCGGGGGTCGGGACAGATACGCAGTATTTT
abundance: -; d_gene: TRBD1; v_gene: TRBV5-4; j_gene: TRBJ1-4; CDR3aa: CASSGGQLTNEKLFF; CDR3nt: TGTGCCAGCAGCGGGGGACAGTTAACTAATGAAAAACTGTTTTTT
abundance: -; d_gene: TRBD2; v_gene: TRBV12-5; j_gene: TRBJ2-1; CDR3aa: CASGFSGGEQFF; CDR3nt: TGTGCTAGTGGTTTTTCGGGAGGTGAGCAGTTCTTC
abundance: few; d_gene: -; v_gene: TRBV28; j_gene: TRBJ1-4; CDR3aa: CASRLTPDEKLFF; CDR3nt: TGTGCCAGCAGGTTAACCCCAGATGAAAAACTGTTTTTT
abundance: -; d_gene: TRBD2; v_gene: TRBV6-6; j_gene: TRBJ2-1; CDR3aa: CASTTQRGESYNEQFF; CDR3nt: TGTGCCAGCACCACACAGCGGGGGGAATCCTACAATGAGCAGTTCTTC
abundance: -; d_gene: TRBD2; v_gene: TRBV7-6; j_gene: TRBJ2-7; CDR3aa: CASRPTSGGSYEQYF; CDR3nt: TGTGCCAGCAGACCCACTAGCGGGGGTTCCTACGAGCAGTACTTC
abundance: -; d_gene: -; v_gene: TRBV19; j_gene: TRBJ1-2; CDR3aa: CASSIDGQGNYGYTF; CDR3nt: TGTGCCAGTAGTATAGATGGCCAGGGGAACTATGGCTACACCTTC
abundance: -; d_gene: -; v_gene: TRBV4-1; j_gene: TRBJ1-4; CDR3aa: CASSQARSTNEKLFF; CDR3nt: TGCGCCAGCAGCCAAGCGAGGTCAACTAATGAAAAACTGTTTTTT
abundance: -; d_gene: -; v_gene: TRBV2; j_gene: TRBJ2-5; CDR3aa: CASSAPGLQIEETQYF; CDR3nt: TGTGCCAGCAGCGCGCCGGGACTCCAAATCGAGGAGACCCAGTACTTC
abundance: -; d_gene: -; v_gene: TRBV9; j_gene: TRBJ1-3; CDR3aa: CASSALRGGLSGNTIYF; CDR3nt: TGTGCCAGCAGCGCCCTCCGGGGGGGACTCTCTGGAAACACCATATATTTT
abundance: -; d_gene: -; v_gene: TRBV9; j_gene: TRBJ1-1; CDR3aa: CASSVGAQATEAFF; CDR3nt: TGTGCCAGCAGCGTGGGGGCGCAGGCCACTGAAGCTTTCTTT
abundance: -; d_gene: -; v_gene: TRBV7-3; j_gene: TRBJ2-5; CDR3aa: CASSPTRGETQYF; CDR3nt: TGTGCCAGCAGCCCCACCAGGGGAGAGACCCAGTACTTC
abundance: -; d_gene: -; v_gene: TRBV5-1; j_gene: TRBJ1-5; CDR3aa: CASSLDAGSNQPQHF; CDR3nt: TGCGCCAGCAGCTTGGATGCGGGGAGCAATCAGCCCCAGCATTTT
abundance: -; d_gene: -; v_gene: TRBV25-1; j_gene: TRBJ1-2; CDR3aa: CASSDSGKVLNYGYTF; CDR3nt: TGTGCCAGCAGTGACTCGGGAAAGGTATTGAACTATGGCTACACCTTC
abundance: -; d_gene: -; v_gene: TRBV6-5; j_gene: TRBJ1-5; CDR3aa: CASRVYKNSNQPQHF; CDR3nt: TGTGCCAGCAGGGTATACAAAAATAGCAATCAGCCCCAGCATTTT
abundance: -; d_gene: -; v_gene: TRBV5-5; j_gene: TRBJ2-3; CDR3aa: CASSLIGITDTQYF; CDR3nt: TGTGCCAGCAGCTTAATCGGGATCACAGATACGCAGTATTTT
abundance: -; d_gene: -; v_gene: TRBV19; j_gene: TRBJ1-2; CDR3aa: CASNPHGDRGYTF; CDR3nt: TGTGCCAGTAACCCCCACGGGGATCGGGGCTACACCTTC
abundance: -; d_gene: -; v_gene: TRBV4-2; j_gene: TRBJ2-1; CDR3aa: CASSQAGNSYNEQFF; CDR3nt: TGTGCCAGCAGCCAAGCGGGGAACTCCTACAATGAGCAGTTCTTC
abundance: -; d_gene: -; v_gene: TRBV4-1; j_gene: TRBJ2-7; CDR3aa: CASSHPRKGPNHEQYF; CDR3nt: TGCGCCAGCAGCCATCCCCGGAAGGGGCCGAACCACGAGCAGTACTTC
abundance: -; d_gene: -; v_gene: TRBV9; j_gene: TRBJ1-2; CDR3aa: CASSVEGVNGYTF; CDR3nt: TGTGCCAGCAGCGTAGAGGGGGTCAATGGCTACACCTTC
abundance: -; d_gene: -; v_gene: TRBV5-1; j_gene: TRBJ2-3; CDR3aa: CASSSASSTDTQYF; CDR3nt: TGCGCCAGCAGCTCCGCCAGTAGCACAGATACGCAGTATTTT
abundance: -; d_gene: -; v_gene: TRBV29-1; j_gene: TRBJ1-3; CDR3aa: CSVEGRLSGNTIYF; CDR3nt: TGCAGCGTTGAAGGCCGACTCTCTGGAAACACCATATATTTT
abundance: -; d_gene: TRBD1; v_gene: TRBV5-4; j_gene: TRBJ1-2; CDR3aa: CASSLGPGQGDYGYTF; CDR3nt: TGTGCCAGCAGCTTGGGGCCGGGACAGGGGGACTATGGCTACACCTTC
abundance: -; d_gene: -; v_gene: TRBV7-7; j_gene: TRBJ2-2; CDR3aa: CASSAGFGTGELFF; CDR3nt: TGTGCCAGCAGCGCGGGCTTCGGTACCGGGGAGCTGTTTTTT
abundance: once; d_gene: -; v_gene: TRBV11-2; j_gene: TRBJ2-7; CDR3aa: CASSLGTVYEQYF; CDR3nt: TGTGCCAGCAGCTTAGGGACAGTCTACGAGCAGTACTTC
abundance: -; d_gene: TRBD1; v_gene: TRBV28; j_gene: TRBJ1-2; CDR3aa: CASSSGTGVNNGYTF; CDR3nt: TGTGCCAGCAGTTCCGGGACAGGGGTTAATAATGGCTACACCTTC
abundance: -; d_gene: -; v_gene: TRBV9; j_gene: TRBJ1-3; CDR3aa: CASSVGGGDTIYF; CDR3nt: TGTGCCAGCAGCGTAGGTGGAGGGGACACCATATATTTT
abundance: once; d_gene: TRBD2; v_gene: TRBV7-2; j_gene: TRBJ2-7; CDR3aa: CASSSRGGGGTAYEQYF; CDR3nt: TGTGCCAGCAGCTCGAGGGGTGGCGGGGGGACGGCCTACGAGCAGTACTTC
abundance: -; d_gene: TRBD2; v_gene: TRBV7-9; j_gene: TRBJ2-5; CDR3aa: CASSSRLAGQETQYF; CDR3nt: TGTGCCAGCAGCTCGAGACTAGCTGGTCAAGAGACCCAGTACTTC
abundance: -; d_gene: -; v_gene: TRBV11-3; j_gene: TRBJ2-3; CDR3aa: CASSKDTTDTQYF; CDR3nt: TGTGCCAGCAGCAAAGACACCACAGATACGCAGTATTTT
abundance: -; d_gene: TRBD1; v_gene: TRBV5-4; j_gene: TRBJ2-7; CDR3aa: CASSSDAGQGMRYF; CDR3nt: TGTGCCAGCAGCTCGGACGCGGGACAGGGAATGAGGTACTTC
abundance: -; d_gene: -; v_gene: TRBV5-1; j_gene: TRBJ2-7; CDR3aa: CASSTTGFSYEQYF; CDR3nt: TGCGCCAGTAGCACCACAGGGTTCTCCTACGAGCAGTACTTC
abundance: -; d_gene: -; v_gene: TRBV19; j_gene: TRBJ1-3; CDR3aa: CASNWGATFGNTIYF; CDR3nt: TGTGCCAGTAACTGGGGCGCCACATTTGGAAACACCATATATTTT
abundance: -; d_gene: TRBD1; v_gene: TRBV5-1; j_gene: TRBJ1-1; CDR3aa: CASRRGQDEAFF; CDR3nt: TGCGCCAGCAGAAGAGGACAGGATGAAGCTTTCTTT
abundance: -; d_gene: -; v_gene: TRBV11-1; j_gene: TRBJ2-7; CDR3aa: CASRITRDTSYEQYF; CDR3nt: TGTGCCAGCAGAATAACCCGGGACACATCCTACGAGCAGTACTTC
abundance: -; d_gene: TRBD1; v_gene: TRBV9; j_gene: TRBJ2-5; CDR3aa: CASSATTGGRETQYF; CDR3nt: TGTGCCAGCAGCGCGACCACAGGGGGTAGAGAGACCCAGTACTTC
abundance: -; d_gene: TRBD2; v_gene: TRBV5-1; j_gene: TRBJ2-2; CDR3aa: CASSSTSGGAGELFF; CDR3nt: TGCGCCAGCAGCTCCACTAGCGGGGGGGCCGGGGAGCTGTTTTTT
abundance: -; d_gene: TRBD2; v_gene: TRBV12-5; j_gene: TRBJ2-5; CDR3aa: CASAGGGGETQYF; CDR3nt: TGTGCTAGTGCCGGGGGGGGAGGAGAGACCCAGTACTTC
abundance: -; d_gene: -; v_gene: TRBV19; j_gene: TRBJ1-5; CDR3aa: CASSIVRSNQPQHF; CDR3nt: TGTGCCAGTAGTATAGTGAGGAGCAATCAGCCCCAGCATTTT
abundance: -; d_gene: -; v_gene: TRBV9; j_gene: TRBJ1-5; CDR3aa: CASSAQGSNQPQHF; CDR3nt: TGTGCCAGCAGCGCTCAGGGTAGCAATCAGCCCCAGCATTTT
abundance: -; d_gene: TRBD1; v_gene: TRBV4-3; j_gene: TRBJ1-2; CDR3aa: CASSPGGTGLGGGYTF; CDR3nt: TGCGCCAGCAGCCCAGGGGGCACAGGTCTTGGGGGTGGCTACACCTTC
abundance: -; d_gene: TRBD1; v_gene: TRBV6-5; j_gene: TRBJ1-6; CDR3aa: CASSYSGGEYNSPLHF; CDR3nt: TGTGCCAGCAGTTACTCAGGGGGCGAGTATAATTCACCCCTCCACTTT